These 10 T cell receptor beta chains share one sample of origin, sequenced in a study of spatial heterogeneity in lung cancer. Study results and caveats: Expanded alpha and beta TCR counts within tumors tracked tumor mutation counts.

TCRdb called the 5' RACE reads again in MiXCR, with one record for every CDR3 protein. Here the sample spans approximately 7,000 distinct CDR3 sequences, about an eighth being singletons. Antigens for these TCRs are unknown. Time point denoted: sample taken at primary tumor resection. The sequencing here drew on lung tumor tissue, taken at surgery. All receptors derive from a male donor with early-stage non-small cell lung cancer.

This clonotype appeared many times. This beta chain represents an off-target read in a library built for alpha chains; its size is of limited meaning. The CDR3: CASRLTGVGYEQYV. CDR3 nucleotides: TGCGCCAGCAGATTGACAGGGGTGGGGTACGAGCAGTACGTC. This sequence joins TRBV5-1 and TRBJ2-7; 8 nucleotides line up with TRBD1. This CDR3 has 14 amino acids. Per germline, CDR1 SGHRS and CDR2 YFSETQ. Trimming took 5 bases from V and 4 from J; bases not matched to a gene: 8.

In this sample, this clonotype turned up a few times. This beta chain represents an off-target read in a library built for alpha chains; its size is of limited meaning. V gene TRBV3-1 combines with J gene TRBJ1-3; D not resolved. Germline V gives CDR1 LGHDT, CDR2 YNNKEL (reference sequence). V was trimmed by 2 bases and J by 1 base, leaving 12 bases between them. This CDR3 comprises 16 residues. CDR3 residues: CASSQIGPGSGNTIYF. Written as DNA, the CDR3 is TGTGCCAGCAGCCAAATCGGTCCGGGATCTGGAAACACCATATATTTT.

This clonotype was observed many times. The library was designed around alpha chains, so this beta chain is a stray read whose abundance carries little weight. The chain joins TRBV20-1 to TRBJ2-1; D uncertain. The germline gives CDR1 DFQATT, CDR2 SNEGSKA (reference sequence). The CDR3 runs 13 residues. Trimming shortened V by 6 bases and J by 6 bases, and 15 bases separated the two germline ends. The DNA of the CDR3 is TGCAGTGCGCAAGATCCCCTTTCCAATGAGCAGTTCTTC. It specifies CSAQDPLSNEQFF.

This clonotype appeared many times. This beta chain turned up in a library designed for alpha chains; as an off-target read, its abundance says little. The chain recombines TRBV3-1 with TRBJ2-4, with D uncertain. The CDR3 covers 17 residues. Trimming took off 0 bases at V and 0 bases at J, with 12 bases between the two ends. CDR1 LGHDT and CDR2 YNNKEL come from the germline V gene (reference sequence). In nucleotides, the CDR3 is TGTGCCAGCAGCCAAGACGGCAGCCCTCAAGCCAAAAACATTCAGTACTTC. The encoded protein is CASSQDGSPQAKNIQYF.

This clonotype was seen at least ten times. This beta chain is an off-target read within a library intended for alpha chains, so its frequency means little. J is TRBJ1-2 and V is TRBV7-8; the match to TRBD1 covers 8 bases. This CDR3 is 14 amino acids long. Germline lookup yields CDR1 SGHVS and CDR2 FQNEAQ. The trim removed 5 bases at V and 4 bases at J, leaving 6 bases unmatched. CDR3 amino acids: CASSPDRAFYGYTF. The CDR3 nucleotides are TGTGCCAGCAGCCCGGACAGGGCCTTCTATGGCTACACCTTC. Full variable domain (remainder filled in from reference TRBV7-8 and TRBJ1-2): GAGVSQSPRYKVAKRGQDVALRCDPISGHVSLFWYQQALGQGPEFLTYFQNEAQLDKSGLPSDRFFAERPEGSVSTLKIQRTQQEDSAVYLCASSPDRAFYGYTFGSGTRLTVV.

In this sample, this clonotype turned up many times. This beta chain is an off-target read within a library intended for alpha chains, so its frequency means little. This chain uses TRBV12-3 or TRBV12-4 with TRBJ2-7; D unclear. The length of the CDR3 is 14 residues. V was pared by 3 bases and J by 0 bases, with 9 bases between. CDR3 nucleotides: TGTGCCAGCAGTTTGGGCCAGAACTCCTACGAGCAGTACTTC. Translation gives CASSLGQNSYEQYF.

This clonotype was detected ten times or more. The library was designed around alpha chains, so this beta chain is a stray read whose abundance carries little weight. The chain employs TRBV28 and TRBJ1-4; D gene ambiguous. The CDR3 spans 14 residues. Germline V gene lookup returns CDR1 MDHEN and CDR2 SYDVKM. Trimming took 2 bases from V and 6 from J, leaving 10 bases between them. The CDR3 reads CASSLVGNDEKLFF. The DNA for the CDR3 is TGTGCCAGCAGTTTAGTGGGGAATGATGAAAAACTGTTTTTT.

This clonotype was seen many times. As an off-target read in a library built for alpha chains, this beta chain has a frequency of little significance. This chain joins TRBV5-1 and TRBJ2-3; D unclear. This CDR3 comprises 12 residues. The germline gives CDR1 SGHRS, CDR2 YFSETQ. V was clipped by 3 bases and J by 0 bases, with 2 bases between them. CDR3 sequence reads: CASSSSTDTQYF. The CDR3 DNA reads TGCGCCAGCAGCTCAAGCACAGATACGCAGTATTTT.

This clonotype was counted ten times or more. This beta chain slipped into a library made for alpha chains as a stray read, so its size is not meaningful. The J gene is TRBJ2-6, the V gene TRBV18; tentative D call: TRBD1 (6 bases). This CDR3 region has 16 residues. Germline lookup yields CDR1 KGHSH and CDR2 LQKENI. Trimming removed 8 bases from V and 0 bases from J, with 14 bases in between. CDR3 in DNA: TGTGCCAGCCTGGACAGACTGCGCTCTGGGGCCAACGTCCTGACTTTC. Its protein is CASLDRLRSGANVLTF.

With regard to this clonotype: In a library made to pick up alpha chains, this beta chain is a stray read with a size that means little. The V and J genes are TRBV29-1 and TRBJ1-1; the D is unclear. This CDR3 is 12 amino acids long. Germline V gene data show CDR1 as SQVTM and CDR2 as ANQGSEA. Trimming left V 2 bases short and J 2 bases short, with 6 bases between. The CDR3 protein is CSVERDNTEAFF. CDR3 nucleotides: TGCAGCGTTGAACGGGATAACACTGAAGCTTTCTTT.